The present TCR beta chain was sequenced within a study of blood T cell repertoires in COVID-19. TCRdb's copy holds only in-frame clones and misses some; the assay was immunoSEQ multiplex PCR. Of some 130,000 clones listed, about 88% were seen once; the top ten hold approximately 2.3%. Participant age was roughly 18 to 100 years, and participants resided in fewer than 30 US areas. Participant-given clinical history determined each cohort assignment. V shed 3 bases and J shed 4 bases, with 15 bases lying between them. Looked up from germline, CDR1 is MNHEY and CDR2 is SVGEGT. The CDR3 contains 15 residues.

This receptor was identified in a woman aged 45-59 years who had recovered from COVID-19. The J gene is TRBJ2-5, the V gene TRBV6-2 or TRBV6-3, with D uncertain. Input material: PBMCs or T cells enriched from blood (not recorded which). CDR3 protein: CASSYSLSTGETQYF. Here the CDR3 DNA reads TGTGCCAGCAGTTATTCCCTTTCCACGGGAGAGACCCAGTACTTC.